This T cell receptor beta chain was retrieved from a study of blood T cell repertoires in COVID-19. Source study methods: Quantification of nucleated cells was approximated via reference gene primer amplification. The repertoire was sequenced with immunoSEQ multiplex PCR; TCRdb's copy has only in-frame clones and lacks some. V, J and clone size are taken as reported in that table, and D and trimming were inferred from the DNA itself. The sample includes some 300,000 clones, around 86% of them seen just once. Germline V CDR1 and CDR2: SGHRS, YFSETQ. V lost 2 bases and J lost 0; bases outside the gene matches: 10. The CDR3 covers 19 residues. Clinical histories supplied by participants themselves formed the basis of cohort assignment. Donors in Cohort 3 who had recovered were those with two negative PCRs, healthcare professional clearance, or resolution of their symptoms.

This TCR was recovered from a man under 40 who had recovered from COVID-19. The sequenced sample consisted of PBMCs or T cells enriched from blood (not recorded which). The chain is built from TRBV5-1 and TRBJ2-1; 11 bases are a match to TRBD1. DNA for the CDR3: TGCGCCAGCAGCTTCCGGGACAGGGGGTATAGGAGCTCCTACAATGAGCAGTTCTTC. Protein sequence: CASSFRDRGYRSSYNEQFF.